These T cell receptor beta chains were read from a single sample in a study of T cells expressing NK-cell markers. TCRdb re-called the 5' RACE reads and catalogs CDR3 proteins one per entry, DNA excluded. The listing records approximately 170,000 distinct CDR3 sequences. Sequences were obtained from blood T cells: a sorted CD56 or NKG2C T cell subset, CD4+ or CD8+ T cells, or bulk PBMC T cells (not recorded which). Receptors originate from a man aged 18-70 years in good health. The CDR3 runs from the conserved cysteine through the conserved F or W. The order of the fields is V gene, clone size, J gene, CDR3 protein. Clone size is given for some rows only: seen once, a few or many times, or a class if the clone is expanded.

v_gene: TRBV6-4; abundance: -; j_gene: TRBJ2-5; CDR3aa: CASRLQETQYF
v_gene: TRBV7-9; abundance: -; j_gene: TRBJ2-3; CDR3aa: CASSLDGPDPRDTQYF
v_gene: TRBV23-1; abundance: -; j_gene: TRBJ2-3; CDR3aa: CASSQYSPGQAQYF
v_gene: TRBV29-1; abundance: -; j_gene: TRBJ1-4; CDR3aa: CSVEDPQAIATNEKLFFF
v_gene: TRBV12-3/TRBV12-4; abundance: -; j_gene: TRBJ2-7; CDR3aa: CASSSGQGRWEQYF
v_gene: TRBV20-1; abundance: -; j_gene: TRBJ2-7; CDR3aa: CSARVDRFSTYEQYF
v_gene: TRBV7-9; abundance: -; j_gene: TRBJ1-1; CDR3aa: CASSSVRGGEAFF
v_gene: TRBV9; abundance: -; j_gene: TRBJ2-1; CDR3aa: CASGEAISSYNEQFF
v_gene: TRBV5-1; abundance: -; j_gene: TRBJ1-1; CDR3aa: CASSLTGHPGAEAFF
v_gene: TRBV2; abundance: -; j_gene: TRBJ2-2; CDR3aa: CASSESSAGTYTGELFF
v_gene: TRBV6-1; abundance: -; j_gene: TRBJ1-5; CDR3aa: CASRFNSNQPQHF
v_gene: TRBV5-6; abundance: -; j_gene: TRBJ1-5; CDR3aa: CASSLGVRGFQPQHF
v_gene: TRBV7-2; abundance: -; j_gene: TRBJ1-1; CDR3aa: CASSFGRKNTEAFF
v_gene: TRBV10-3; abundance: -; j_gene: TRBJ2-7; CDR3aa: CAISDFSGTYEQYF
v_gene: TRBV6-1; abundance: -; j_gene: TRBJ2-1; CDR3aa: CASTDREFDEQFF
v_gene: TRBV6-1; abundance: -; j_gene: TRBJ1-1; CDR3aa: CASRIIGQSNTEAFF
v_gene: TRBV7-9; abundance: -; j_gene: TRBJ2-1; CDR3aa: CASSLEARNYNEQFF
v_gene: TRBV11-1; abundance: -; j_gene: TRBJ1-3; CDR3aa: CASSRTDGTGNTIYF
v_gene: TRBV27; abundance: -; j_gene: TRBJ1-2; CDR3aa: CASSFLGQGPINYGYTF
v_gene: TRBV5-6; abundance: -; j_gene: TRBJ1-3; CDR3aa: CASSATWTGPGNTIYF
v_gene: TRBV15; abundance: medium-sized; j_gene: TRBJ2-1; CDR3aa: CATSRGQGGNEQFF
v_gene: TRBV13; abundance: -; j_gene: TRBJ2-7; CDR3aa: CASSPGSSEQYF
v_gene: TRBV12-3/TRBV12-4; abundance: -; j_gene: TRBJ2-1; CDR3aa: CASSGHFEGQYTYNEQFF
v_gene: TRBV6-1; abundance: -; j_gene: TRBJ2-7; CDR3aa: CASSESSRGPHEQYF
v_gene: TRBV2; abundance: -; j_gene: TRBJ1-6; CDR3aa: CASSADRGSNSPLHF
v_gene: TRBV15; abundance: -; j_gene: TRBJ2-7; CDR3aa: CATSAQAVYEQYF
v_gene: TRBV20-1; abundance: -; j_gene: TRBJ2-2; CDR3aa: CSAKSPGELFF
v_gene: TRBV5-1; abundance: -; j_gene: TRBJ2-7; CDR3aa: CASSSEGLAYEQYF
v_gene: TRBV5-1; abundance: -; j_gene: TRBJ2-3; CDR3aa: CASTSGGALATQYF
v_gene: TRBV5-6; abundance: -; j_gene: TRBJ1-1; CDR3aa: CASSLGAGTEAFF
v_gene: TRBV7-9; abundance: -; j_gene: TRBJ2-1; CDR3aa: CASTRPALHNEQFF